The clone carrying this TCR beta chain has only a few counts. What it recognizes is unknown. The sample belongs to a study of cytomegalovirus exposure and HLA in healthy donors. The study, taken as a whole, reports: For presence/absence analyses, sequencing depth was assumed to be roughly uniform across donors. TCR beta sequences reportedly predicted most subjects' HLA-A and HLA-B alleles accurately.

PCR involved 60 Vbeta and 13 Jbeta primers. Some clones are missing from TCRdb's copy, which holds only in-frame ones; the method was immunoSEQ multiplex PCR. The table lists 150,000 to 180,000 clones, roughly 83% of them singletons. The CDR3 spans 14 residues. Germline V gene sequence: CDR1 SGHDT, CDR2 YYEEEE. The V end lost 8 bases, the J end lost 2 bases, and 17 bases lay between the germline ends. The genes are TRBV5-6 and TRBJ2-7, with D unresolved. Sequencing was performed on PBMCs. The source is a man aged 25 to 45 in good health and CMV-seropositive. CDR3: CASARSEVAYEQYF. CDR3 nucleotides: TGTGCCAGTGCGCGGTCAGAAGTTGCCTACGAGCAGTACTTC.